This T cell receptor (beta chain) was profiled in a study of CD8 T cells in Susac syndrome (dated by TCRdb to between 2019 and 2020). In the study overall: Whether CD8+ T cell activation and differentiation in Susac syndrome was antigen driven was tested using repertoire sequencing. Paper-wide results and their limitations: The study acknowledged that relatively few individuals were included in the TCR sequencing and HLA analysis.

In regard to this clonotype: Its antigen remains unidentified. No base quality values were provided; no much bigger clone lies one nucleotide off.

RNA was extracted using the RNeasy kit, and about 0.5 to 1 ug of the RNA was reverse transcribed with random hexamers. The immunoSEQ multiplex PCR assay, covering 54 Vbeta and 13 Jbeta segments, was used to amplify TCR beta CDR3 regions. To correct PCR amplification bias, a synthetic template baseline was used for both primer optimization and computational correction. The original methods were these. Only productive sequences were kept, with reads annotated to V, D and J genes according to IMGT and analyzed in immunoSEQ Analyzer. Clonality was calculated as one minus the Shannon entropy normalized by log2 of the number of productive unique sequences. For each patient and control, public and private clones were evaluated among the 100 most prevalent clones. Clones were defined as Susac-specific when absent from the healthy and MS cohorts, from about a thousand published viral clones and from other ImmuneACCESS disease sequences. The raw public reads went through TCRdb reprocessing: fastp at Q25, MiXCR clone calling, in-frame beta chains kept. Rows with one shared CDR3 protein collapse into an entry with the most common genes and DNA. TCRdb, not the original authors, processed these V and J calls. This sample lists some 260,000 distinct CDR3 sequences; about 93% were detected once. The ten largest clones add up to 0.065% to 0.075% of the sample.

High-throughput TCR beta sequencing profiled peripheral blood CD8+ and CD4+ T cells from healthy donors, Susac syndrome patients and multiple sclerosis patients. The multiple sclerosis controls were treatment-naive patients who had stable or active relapsing-remitting disease and met the revised McDonald criteria. CD8+ TEMRA cells were enriched by FACS, while bulk CD8+ and CD4+ T cells were purified by magnetic negative isolation. Blood was drawn into EDTA tubes, processed within 24 hours, and PBMCs were isolated by density gradient centrifugation. PBMCs intended for TCR sequencing were cryopreserved in liquid nitrogen and were subsequently thawed in a 37 degrees C water bath. The sorted or isolated CD4+, CD8+ and CD8+ TEMRA cells reached a purity of at least 90%. Sample: CD4+ T cells from PBMCs. This receptor was obtained from a human donor with multiple sclerosis.

The DNA sequence is as follows: TGTGCCATCAGTGAAGGAGCGGGGAGCACAGATACGCAGTATTTT. It codes for CAISEGAGSTDTQYF. In this chain, TRBV10-3 is recombined with TRBJ2-3; the junction holds 7 bases that match TRBD2. The CDR3 numbers 15 residues from cysteine through phenylalanine. This entry keeps only the CDR3 DNA: 45 bases, framed from base 1. Unmatched junction bases come to 3, with V trimmed by 3 bases and J by 0 bases. CDR1 and CDR2 (ENHRY, SYGVKD) derive from the germline V gene.